The rows below give T cell receptor beta chains drawn from one sample of a study of CD8+CD57+ T cells in acquired aplastic anemia. TCRdb recomputed calls from the reads with MiXCR, one row per CDR3 protein. The sample carries hundreds of thousands of distinct CDR3 sequences, just under 70% recorded once. The sequenced sample consisted of sorted CD4+, CD8+, or CD8+CD57+ T cells (not recorded which) from PBMCs. The receptors originated from a human donor in good health, serving as a control. Each CDR3 is given with its conserved first and last residue. D genes are given only for firm matches. Only part of the rows carry a size: once, few, many, or a class if the clone is expanded.

D gene	J gene	clone size	V gene	CDR3 length	CDR3 protein	CDR3 DNA
NA	TRBJ1-1	NA	TRBV10-3	13	CATAQGPNTEALF	TGCGCCACTGCACAGGGCCCGAACACTGAAGCTCTCTTT
TRBD1	TRBJ1-6	NA	TRBV7-2	15	CASSYAPGQDTHHHF	TGTGCCAGCAGTTACGCGCCCGGACAGGATACACACCACCACTTT
TRBD1	TRBJ2-7	NA	TRBV5-1	15	CASSVGPGQGTQGDF	TGCGCCAGCAGCGTGGGCCCGGGACAGGGGACCCAGGGGGACTTC
TRBD1	TRBJ1-5	NA	TRBV7-2	20	CATSILGDRGLLHSNQPQHF	TGTGCCACCAGCATACTAGGGGACAGGGGGCTTTTGCATAGCAATCAGCCCCAGCATTTT
NA	TRBJ1-2	NA	TRBV19	15	CASSTARGRNYRPNF	TGTGCCAGTAGTACCGCGAGAGGGCGCAACTATCGCCCCAACTTT
NA	TRBJ2-2	NA	TRBV5-1	17	CASSCTRGGVYNGELFF	TGTGCCAGCAGCTGTACCAGGGGGGGGGTCTATAACGGGGAGCTGTTTTTT
NA	TRBJ2-7	NA	TRBV9	14	CASRLGMTYNEQYF	TGCGCCAGCCGGTTAGGGATGACCTACAATGAGCAGTACTTC
TRBD2	TRBJ2-1	few	TRBV20-1	15	CSARSGWLAADEQFF	TGCAGTGCTAGGTCGGGTTGGCTAGCGGCGGATGAGCAGTTCTTC
TRBD1	TRBJ1-5	NA	TRBV5-1	14	CASSFPGGDEPQHF	TGTGCCAGCAGCTTCCCAGGGGGCGACGAGCCCCAGCATTTT
NA	TRBJ1-2	NA	TRBV20-1	11	CSAIQTNYGSF	TGCAGTGCTATACAGACTAACTATGGCTCCTTC
NA	TRBJ1-2	once	TRBV7-3	12	CASSCPGRSYTF	TGTGCCAGCAGCTGTCCGGGACGGAGCTACACCTTC
NA	TRBJ1-1	many	TRBV14	14	CASSQIRSNTEAFF	TGTGCCAGCAGCCAGATTCGGTCGAACACTGAAGCTTTCTTT
TRBD1	TRBJ1-1	few	TRBV2	14	CASRLDRGDTEAFF	TGTGCCAGCAGGCTAGACAGGGGGGACACTGAAGCTTTCTTT
TRBD1	TRBJ2-1	NA	TRBV7-2	17	CASSPATGMAYEQEQFF	TGTGCCAGCAGCCCAGCGACAGGGATGGCCTACGAGCAGGAGCAGTTCTTC
NA	TRBJ2-1	NA	TRBV7-8	16	CASSLDARDTLHYQFF	TGTGCCAGCAGCTTAGACGCCCGGGACACGCTTCATTACCAGTTCTTC
TRBD1	TRBJ2-1	NA	TRBV9	15	CASSAGGGNYNEQFF	TGCGCCAGCAGCGCAGGGGGTGGCAACTACAATGAGCAGTTCTTC
NA	TRBJ2-5	NA	TRBV7-3	15	CASSLRQGGQETQYF	TGTGCCAGCAGCTTAAGACAGGGAGGCCAAGAGACCCAGTACTTC
TRBD2	TRBJ2-1	NA	TRBV11-2	17	CASSITPLAGVKNEQFF	TGTGCCAGCAGCATCACTCCACTAGCGGGGGTCAAAAATGAGCAGTTCTTC
NA	TRBJ1-2	NA	TRBV7-8	14	CASSLETVLSYEQF	TGTGCCAGCAGCTTAGAGACAGTTCTCTCCTACGAGCAGTTC
NA	TRBJ2-1	NA	TRBV20-1	11	CSATAGGKQLF	TGCAGTGCTACAGCCGGGGGCAAGCAGCTCTTC
TRBD1	TRBJ2-7	NA	TRBV7-8	14	CASSERDRGYEQYF	TGTGCCAGCAGTGAAAGGGACAGGGGCTACGAGCAGTACTTC
NA	TRBJ2-7	NA	TRBV10-3	14	CAMARGGSWAEQYF	TGTGCCATGGCCAGGGGCGGAAGCTGGGCCGAGCAGTACTTC
NA	TRBJ2-1	NA	TRBV5-6	15	CASSMQWEVANEQFF	TGTGCCAGCAGCATGCAATGGGAGGTGGCAAATGAGCAATTCTTC
NA	TRBJ2-3	NA	TRBV15	13	CATSKSYTDTQYF	TGTGCCACCAGCAAATCGTACACAGATACTCAGTATTTT
NA	TRBJ2-4	NA	TRBV12-3/TRBV12-4	15	CASRPRREAKNIQYF	TGTGCCAGCAGGCCTAGGAGGGAGGCCAAAAACATTCAGTACTTC
NA	TRBJ1-2	NA	TRBV20-1	14	CSAKRSARNHGYTF	TGCAGCGCTAAGCGTAGTGCCCGAAACCATGGCTACACCTTC
TRBD1	TRBJ2-7	NA	TRBV20-1	14	CSARQTGGPYEQYF	TGCAGTGCTAGACAAACAGGGGGCCCCTACGAGCAGTACTTC
NA	TRBJ1-1	NA	TRBV20-1	14	CSARGLAETNEAFF	TGCAGTGCCAGGGGACTAGCGGAAACTAATGAAGCTTTCTTT
NA	TRBJ2-7	NA	TRBV25-1	16	CASSEGGSTGRYEHHF	TGTGCCAGCAGTGAAGGGGGATCTACGGGACGCTACGAGCACCACTTC
TRBD1	TRBJ1-6	many	TRBV30	17	CAWSVLHGTGVNSPLHF	TGTGCCTGGAGTGTACTCCATGGGACAGGGGTTAATTCACCCCTCCACTTT
NA	TRBJ1-1	many	TRBV30	13	CAWSGGQSTEAFF	TGTGCCTGGAGTGGCGGACAGTCCACTGAAGCTTTCTTT
TRBD2	TRBJ2-1	NA	TRBV12-3/TRBV12-4	15	CASSLRASGGNEQFF	TGTGCCAGCAGTTTGCGAGCTAGCGGGGGAAATGAGCAGTTCTTC
NA	TRBJ2-4	NA	TRBV27	11	CASSLGSIQYF	TGTGCCAGCAGTCTGGGGTCCATTCAGTACTTC
TRBD2	TRBJ2-7	NA	TRBV4-3	15	CASSDLRGGIHEQYF	TGCGCCAGCAGTGATTTGCGGGGGGGCATCCACGAGCAGTACTTC
NA	TRBJ1-1	NA	TRBV10-3	15	CTISGGTLQDTEAFF	TGTACCATCAGTGGGGGGACCCTGCAGGACACTGAAGCTTTCTTT
TRBD2	TRBJ2-7	NA	TRBV12-3/TRBV12-4	16	CASSSTSGGKFYEQYF	TGTGCCAGCAGTTCTACTAGCGGGGGGAAGTTCTACGAGCAGTACTTC
NA	TRBJ1-4	NA	TRBV11-2	13	CASSPNTDQKLFF	TGTGCCAGCAGCCCCAATACGGATCAAAAACTGTTTTTT
TRBD1	TRBJ2-5	NA	TRBV2	15	CASSDPRGLGETQYF	TGTGCCAGCAGTGACCCCAGGGGGCTGGGAGAGACCCAGTACTTC
NA	TRBJ2-1	NA	TRBV9	15	CASSPTLRGAWNEFF	TGTGCCAGCAGCCCCACCCTCCGGGGGGCATGGAATGAGTTCTTC
TRBD1	TRBJ1-1	once	TRBV19	13	CATRDRGESEAFF	TGTGCCACCCGGGACAGGGGAGAATCTGAAGCTTTCTTT
NA	TRBJ2-7	NA	TRBV7-6	15	CASSPWTTPAYEQYF	TGTGCCAGCAGCCCTTGGACTACTCCGGCCTACGAGCAGTACTTC
NA	TRBJ1-5	many	TRBV6-5	16	CASRSLGGAGNQPQHF	TGTGCCAGCAGGTCCCTTGGGGGCGCTGGCAATCAGCCCCAGCATTTT
NA	TRBJ1-2	NA	TRBV20-1	15	CSAIHLGDGSRGYTF	TGCAGTGCTATTCATCTGGGGGATGGCTCGCGCGGCTACACCTTC
NA	TRBJ2-1	NA	TRBV7-2	20	CASSSQGGDQPQHSYNEQFF	TGTGCCAGCAGCTCCCAGGGAGGAGATCAGCCCCAGCACTCCTACAATGAGCAGTTCTTC